This T cell receptor beta chain was sequenced during a study of cytomegalovirus exposure and HLA in healthy donors. The CDR3 length is 15 residues. Per the germline V gene, CDR1 is SNHLY and CDR2 is FYNNEI. Trimming pared 3 bases from V and 5 bases from J, leaving 16 bases between. With regard to this clone: Its antigen is unknown.

The study, taken as a whole, reports: Some highly shared sequence variants likely arose as a pipeline artifact.

Primers included in the PCR were 60 Vbeta and 13 Jbeta primers. Only in-frame clones appear in the TCRdb table, and some are missing; sequencing was by immunoSEQ multiplex PCR. The data contain 150,000 to 200,000 clones, 75% to 85% of them singletons. The sequenced sample was PBMCs. This sequence was found in a boy aged 5-17 years in good health and CMV-seronegative. The rearrangement joins TRBV2 to TRBJ2-5; possibly TRBD1 for D (6 bases). As DNA, the CDR3 is TGTGCCAGCAGTGAGCAGGGGTACTCCGACGAGACCCAGTACTTC. It encodes CASSEQGYSDETQYF. The full variable domain, rest sourced from reference TRBV2 and TRBJ2-5, is EPEVTQTPSHQVTQMGQEVILRCVPISNHLYFYWYRQILGQKVEFLVSFYNNEISEKSEIFDDQFSVERPDGSNFTLKIRSTKLEDSAMYFCASSEQGYSDETQYFGPGTRLLVL.